A selection of T cell receptor beta chains follows, all from one sample in a study of T cell repertoires in cytomegalovirus infection. Each CDR3 protein gets one entry after TCRdb re-called the reads with MiXCR. The sample has about 130,000 distinct CDR3 sequences; 30% to 40% are singletons. The antigens these receptors bind are not known. The material was CD8+ T cells from cultured PBMCs, obtained from culture after CMV antigen stimulation. These receptors were collected from a human donor in good health (CMV status not recorded). Some clones in this sample may be carry-over from other donors' samples. Both conserved end residues are part of each CDR3.

>TRBJ2-7|TRBV13
CASSPRTSGGDEQYF
>TRBJ2-1|TRBV5-6
CASSLVSGEQFF
>TRBJ2-1|TRBV7-9
CASSKAGGSKFF
>TRBJ1-5|TRBV6-1
CASREGLFAGGYSNQPQHF
>TRBJ1-4|TRBV15
CATSRWTNEKLFF
>TRBJ1-2|TRBV7-9
CASSLVNPADYGYTF
>TRBJ2-7|TRBV5-6
CASSGDGTYEQYF
>TRBJ2-7|TRBV7-9
CASSPRPGYEQYF
>TRBJ2-3|TRBV5-4
CASSLSYDSGGGDTQYF
>TRBJ1-1|TRBV7-3
CASSSTGGGTEAFF
>TRBJ2-2|TRBV11-2
CASSLMVAAGANTGELFF
>TRBJ2-5|TRBV7-6
CASSRGERETQYF
>TRBJ2-1|TRBV7-2
CASSLVWVTYNEQFF
>TRBJ2-7|TRBV4-1
CASSQDGIVQGDYEQYF
>TRBJ2-1|TRBV7-4
CASSLVGRGPRVEQFF
>TRBJ2-1|TRBV7-9
CASSSSSGGAVNEQFF
>TRBJ2-1|TRBV10-3
CAISEGGGRRNNEQFF
>TRBJ2-1|TRBV19
CAVRTGGRYSNEQFF
>TRBJ2-1|TRBV12-3/TRBV12-4
CASTPDLSEQFF
>TRBJ2-2|TRBV27
CASSSHREANTGELFF
>TRBJ2-6|TRBV6-1
CASSLRDNGIFDSGANVLTF
>TRBJ1-3|TRBV7-2
CASSLVAALGNTIYF
>TRBJ2-7|TRBV7-2
CASNPSTATYEQYF
>TRBJ2-7|TRBV6-1
CASSETGQGHLYEQYF
>TRBJ2-1|TRBV2
CASSTNDEQFF
>TRBJ2-1|TRBV6-1
CASSKTSYEQFF
>TRBJ1-1|TRBV13
CASSPGEQGYTEAFF
>TRBJ2-7|TRBV11-2
CASSFYGTGTYEQYF
>TRBJ1-6|TRBV7-9
CASSSNRDRGSTWVDSPLHF
>TRBJ2-1|TRBV7-9
CASSLPSGGAVDNTWYNEQFF
>TRBJ2-1|TRBV7-6
CASSPGTGGYNEQFF
>TRBJ2-1|TRBV7-2
CASSSGGPYNEQFF
>TRBJ2-1|TRBV6-5
CANSLRKGENNEQFF
>TRBJ2-1|TRBV7-9
CASSQGQGWFF
>TRBJ1-6|TRBV18
CASSPAAADYNSPLHF
>TRBJ1-1|TRBV5-1
CASSRTRGTEAFF
>TRBJ2-1|TRBV7-6
CASSLVGDYNEQFF
>TRBJ2-1|TRBV4-1
CASSPGAYNEQFF
>TRBJ2-7|TRBV29-1
CSVESTGIGSYEQYF